This T cell receptor (beta chain) appears in the sequencing data of a study of T-cell reconstitution after alpha-beta-depleted transplantation in children. Points from the study as a whole: When one year had passed after transplant, most T-cell counts and diversity came from newly produced T cells. It was reported that alpha-beta T cells came from several hundred expanded graft clones (about two months after transplant). Surviving recipient T cells and thymic progenitors underlay high day-60 TCRbeta diversity in some patients.

The TCRbeta library was prepared with unique molecular identifiers. TCRdb reprocessed the PCR reads via MiXCR and lists one record per CDR3 protein. The sample shows under 300,000 distinct CDR3 sequences, 9.5% to 13% of them seen only once. CDR3 length equals 17 residues. With 4 bases removed from V and 1 base from J, the gap between germline ends came to 18 bases. Germline CDR1 SGHRS, CDR2 YFSETQ. This clonotype was seen many times. What it binds is unknown. The material sequenced was peripheral blood, taken 180 days after TCRalphabeta/CD19-depleted stem cell transplant. The origin of this receptor is a male patient aged 2 to 9 who had a stem cell transplant for chronic granulomatous disease, so the T cells may come from the graft donor. The rearrangement uses TRBV5-1 and TRBJ2-1; D is perhaps TRBD2 (5 bases). CDR3 sequence reads: CASSPDGGGSSYNEQFF. The CDR3 nucleotides read TGCGCCAGCAGCCCCGACGGAGGCGGCAGTTCCTACAATGAGCAGTTCTTC.